This T cell receptor beta chain was identified in a study of CD8 T cells in ankylosing spondylitis. Overall study results and limits: Clones tied to disease were said to be significantly enriched in matched ankylosing spondylitis synovial fluid. Past studies reported some motif variants in reactive arthritis synovial fluid and blood.

A remark on this clonotype: Its antigen remains unidentified.

From the 5' RACE reads, TCRdb called clonotypes with MiXCR, one entry per CDR3 protein. The sample lists more than 250,000 distinct CDR3 sequences; 9.5% to 13% were seen once. CDR1 and CDR2 from the germline V gene are LGHDT and YNNKEL (reference sequence). Between the trimmed V and J ends, which lost 1 base and 2 bases, there was a span of 14 bases. The CDR3 extends over 16 amino acids. Source material: blood, either unsorted or a sorted T cell fraction (not recorded which). The chain employs TRBV3-1 and TRBJ1-2, with D uncertain. The sequence was obtained from a female donor with ankylosing spondylitis or in good health (not recorded which). The CDR3 coding sequence is TGTGCCAGCAGCCAAGTGTTGAGGTCCATCAACTATGGCTACACCTTC. Translating gives CASSQVLRSINYGYTF.